Detailed here is one T cell receptor (beta chain). Its cognate antigen is unknown. The DNA is left out, because the CDR3 cannot be placed on it with certainty; the CDR3 is given as TCRdb lists it. Looked up from germline, CDR1 is SGDLS and CDR2 is YYNGEE. The CDR3 is 16 residues long, counting both termini. TCRdb re-called the 5' RACE reads with MiXCR, one entry per CDR3 protein. The sample lists 6,000 to 7,500 distinct CDR3 sequences; 2.5% to 3% were seen once. The data originate from a study of CD8 T cells in ankylosing spondylitis. Study conclusions and caveats: The authors reported significant enrichment of disease-linked clones in matched ankylosing spondylitis synovial fluid. Some of the motif variants had earlier been found in reactive arthritis patients' fluid and blood. It appeared that ankylosing spondylitis blood was characterized by a TCR beta motif of several highly homologous variants.

The sample comprised blood, either unsorted or a sorted T cell fraction (not recorded which). This TCR was recovered from a female donor with ankylosing spondylitis or in good health (not recorded which). The chain couples TRBV9 to TRBJ2-1; TRBD2, the table's D call, lacks a check against the DNA. The CDR3 here is CASSHWGSGSSGEQLF.